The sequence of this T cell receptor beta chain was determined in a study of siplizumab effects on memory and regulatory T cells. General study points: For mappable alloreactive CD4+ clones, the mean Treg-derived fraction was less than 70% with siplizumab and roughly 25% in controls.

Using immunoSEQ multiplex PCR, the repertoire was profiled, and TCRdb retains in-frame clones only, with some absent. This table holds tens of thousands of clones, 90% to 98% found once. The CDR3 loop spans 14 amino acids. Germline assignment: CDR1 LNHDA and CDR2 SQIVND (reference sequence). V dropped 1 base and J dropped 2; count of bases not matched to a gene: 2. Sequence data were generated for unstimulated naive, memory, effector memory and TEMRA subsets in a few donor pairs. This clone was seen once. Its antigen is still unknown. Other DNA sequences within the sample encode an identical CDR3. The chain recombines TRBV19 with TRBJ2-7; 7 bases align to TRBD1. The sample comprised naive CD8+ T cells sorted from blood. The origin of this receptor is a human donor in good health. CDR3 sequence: CASSIGTGAYEQYF. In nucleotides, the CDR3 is TGTGCCAGTAGTATAGGGACAGGAGCCTACGAGCAGTACTTC.